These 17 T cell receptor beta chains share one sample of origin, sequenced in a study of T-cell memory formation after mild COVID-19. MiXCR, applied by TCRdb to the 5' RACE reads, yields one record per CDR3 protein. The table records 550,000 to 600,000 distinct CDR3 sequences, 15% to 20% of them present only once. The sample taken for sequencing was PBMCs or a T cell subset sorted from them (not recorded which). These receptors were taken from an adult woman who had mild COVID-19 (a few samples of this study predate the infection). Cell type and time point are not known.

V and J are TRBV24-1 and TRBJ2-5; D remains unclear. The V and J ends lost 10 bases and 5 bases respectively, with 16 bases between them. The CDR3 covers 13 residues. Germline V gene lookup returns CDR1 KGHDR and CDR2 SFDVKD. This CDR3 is CATAQVPSETQYF. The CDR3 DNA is TGTGCCACAGCCCAGGTTCCCTCGGAGACCCAGTACTTC.

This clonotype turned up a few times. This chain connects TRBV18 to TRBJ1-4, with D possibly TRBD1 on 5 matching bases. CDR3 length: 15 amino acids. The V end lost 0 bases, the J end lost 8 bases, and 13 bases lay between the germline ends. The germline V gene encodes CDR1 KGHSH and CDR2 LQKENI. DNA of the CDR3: TGTGCCAGCTCACCACCGGGCGGGGACGGGGAAAAACTGTTTTTT. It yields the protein CASSPPGGDGEKLFF.

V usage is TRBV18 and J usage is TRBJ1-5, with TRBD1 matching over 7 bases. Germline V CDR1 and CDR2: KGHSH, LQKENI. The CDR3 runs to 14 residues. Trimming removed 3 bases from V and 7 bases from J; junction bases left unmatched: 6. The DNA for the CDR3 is TGTGCCAGCTCACCCCCAGGGGGAATGCAGCCCCAGCATTTT. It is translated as CASSPPGGMQPQHF.

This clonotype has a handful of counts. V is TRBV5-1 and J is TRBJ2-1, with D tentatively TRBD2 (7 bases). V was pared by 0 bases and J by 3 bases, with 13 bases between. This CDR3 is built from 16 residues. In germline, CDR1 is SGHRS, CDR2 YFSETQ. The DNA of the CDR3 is TGCGCCAGCAGCTTGGGGGGGGGCCCCATCTACAATGAGCAGTTCTTC. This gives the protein CASSLGGGPIYNEQFF.

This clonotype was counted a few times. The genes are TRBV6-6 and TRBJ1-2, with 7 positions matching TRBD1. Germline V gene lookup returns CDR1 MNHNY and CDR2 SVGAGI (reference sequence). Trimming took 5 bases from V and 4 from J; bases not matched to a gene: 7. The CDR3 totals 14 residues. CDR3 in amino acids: CASSDQGGVYGYTF. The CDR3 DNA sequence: TGTGCCAGCAGTGATCAGGGGGGAGTCTATGGCTACACCTTC.

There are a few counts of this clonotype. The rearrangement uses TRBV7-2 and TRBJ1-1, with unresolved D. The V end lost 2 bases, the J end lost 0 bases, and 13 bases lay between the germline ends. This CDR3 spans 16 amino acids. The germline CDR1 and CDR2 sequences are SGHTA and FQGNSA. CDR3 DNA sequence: TGTGCCAGCAGCTTAATTGGAAACCGCTTGAACACTGAAGCTTTCTTT. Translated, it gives CASSLIGNRLNTEAFF.

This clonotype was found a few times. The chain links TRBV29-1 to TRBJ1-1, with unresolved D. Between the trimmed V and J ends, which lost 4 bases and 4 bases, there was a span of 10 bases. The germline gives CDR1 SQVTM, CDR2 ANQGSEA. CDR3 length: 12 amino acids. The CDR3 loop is CSVASLGTEAFF. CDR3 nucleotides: TGCAGCGTTGCCTCGCTCGGCACTGAAGCTTTCTTT.

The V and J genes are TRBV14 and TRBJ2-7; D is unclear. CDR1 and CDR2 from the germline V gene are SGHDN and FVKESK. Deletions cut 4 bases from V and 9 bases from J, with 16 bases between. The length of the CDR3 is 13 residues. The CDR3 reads CASSLQPPVGQYF. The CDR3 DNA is TGTGCCAGCAGCCTCCAACCCCCCGTGGGGCAGTACTTC. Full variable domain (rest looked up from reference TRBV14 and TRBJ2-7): EAGVTQFPSHSVIEKGQTVTLRCDPISGHDNLYWYRRVMGKEIKFLLHFVKESKQDESGMPNNRFLAERTGGTYSTLKVQPAELEDSGVYFCASSLQPPVGQYFGPGTRLTVT.

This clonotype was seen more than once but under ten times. CDR3 amino acids: CSAREVRINTEAFF. CDR3 DNA sequence: TGCAGTGCTAGAGAGGTCAGGATAAACACTGAAGCTTTCTTT. The J gene is TRBJ1-1, the V gene TRBV20-1; D gene uncertain. V lost 0 bases to trimming and J lost 2 bases, with 10 bases between them. The CDR3 covers 14 residues. Germline CDR1 and CDR2: DFQATT and SNEGSKA (reference sequence).

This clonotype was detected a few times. The DNA for the CDR3 is TGTGCCAGTAGTTCACAGGAGTACGGCTACACCTTC. Translated, it gives CASSSQEYGYTF. V is TRBV19 and J is TRBJ1-2; D is perhaps TRBD1 (5 bases). Trimming stripped 5 bases from V and 8 bases from J, with 12 bases between. The CDR3 has 12 amino acids. Germline V lookup: CDR1 LNHDA, CDR2 SQIVND (reference sequence).

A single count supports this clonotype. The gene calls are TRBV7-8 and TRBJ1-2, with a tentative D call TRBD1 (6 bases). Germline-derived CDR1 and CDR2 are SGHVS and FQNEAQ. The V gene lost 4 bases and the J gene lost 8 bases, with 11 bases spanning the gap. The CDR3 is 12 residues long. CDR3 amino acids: CASSSYGGGYTF. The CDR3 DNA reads TGTGCCAGCAGCTCGTACGGGGGCGGCTACACCTTC.

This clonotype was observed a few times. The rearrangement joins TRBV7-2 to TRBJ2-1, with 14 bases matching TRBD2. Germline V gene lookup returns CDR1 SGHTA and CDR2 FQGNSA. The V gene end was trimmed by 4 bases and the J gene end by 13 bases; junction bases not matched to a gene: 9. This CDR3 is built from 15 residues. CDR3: CASSSTSGRAGGQFF. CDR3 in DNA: TGTGCCAGCAGCTCGACTAGCGGGAGGGCGGGAGGTCAGTTCTTC.

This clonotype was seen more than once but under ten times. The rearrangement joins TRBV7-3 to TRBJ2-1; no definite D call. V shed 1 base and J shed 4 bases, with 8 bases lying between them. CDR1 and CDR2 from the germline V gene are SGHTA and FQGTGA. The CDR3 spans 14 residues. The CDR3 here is CASSLSVQYNEQFF. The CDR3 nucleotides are TGTGCCAGCAGCTTAAGCGTACAGTACAATGAGCAGTTCTTC.

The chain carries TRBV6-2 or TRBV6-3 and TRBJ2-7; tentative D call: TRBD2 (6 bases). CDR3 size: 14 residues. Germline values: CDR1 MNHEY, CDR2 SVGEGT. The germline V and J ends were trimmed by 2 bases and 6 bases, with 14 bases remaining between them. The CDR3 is CASSYAGRNIEQYF. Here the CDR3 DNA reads TGTGCCAGCAGTTACGCAGGGAGGAATATCGAGCAGTACTTC.

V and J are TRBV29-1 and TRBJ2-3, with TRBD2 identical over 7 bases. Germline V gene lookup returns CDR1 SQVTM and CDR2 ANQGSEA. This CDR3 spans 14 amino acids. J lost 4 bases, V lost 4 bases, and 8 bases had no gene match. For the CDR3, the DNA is TGCAGCGTTGCAGGCGGGAGAGGCGCAGATACGCAGTATTTT. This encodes CSVAGGRGADTQYF.

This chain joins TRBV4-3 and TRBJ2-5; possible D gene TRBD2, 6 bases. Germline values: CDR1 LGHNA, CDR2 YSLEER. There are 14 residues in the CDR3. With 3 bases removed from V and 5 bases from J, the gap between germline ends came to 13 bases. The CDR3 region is CASSQGEVAETQYF. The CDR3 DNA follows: TGCGCCAGCAGCCAGGGGGAGGTCGCGGAGACCCAGTACTTC.

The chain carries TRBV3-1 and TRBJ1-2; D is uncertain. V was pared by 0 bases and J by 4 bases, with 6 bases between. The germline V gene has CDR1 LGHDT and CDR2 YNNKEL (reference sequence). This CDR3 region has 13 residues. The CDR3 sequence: CASSQDSTYGYTF. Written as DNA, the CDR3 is TGTGCCAGCAGCCAAGATTCGACCTATGGCTACACCTTC.